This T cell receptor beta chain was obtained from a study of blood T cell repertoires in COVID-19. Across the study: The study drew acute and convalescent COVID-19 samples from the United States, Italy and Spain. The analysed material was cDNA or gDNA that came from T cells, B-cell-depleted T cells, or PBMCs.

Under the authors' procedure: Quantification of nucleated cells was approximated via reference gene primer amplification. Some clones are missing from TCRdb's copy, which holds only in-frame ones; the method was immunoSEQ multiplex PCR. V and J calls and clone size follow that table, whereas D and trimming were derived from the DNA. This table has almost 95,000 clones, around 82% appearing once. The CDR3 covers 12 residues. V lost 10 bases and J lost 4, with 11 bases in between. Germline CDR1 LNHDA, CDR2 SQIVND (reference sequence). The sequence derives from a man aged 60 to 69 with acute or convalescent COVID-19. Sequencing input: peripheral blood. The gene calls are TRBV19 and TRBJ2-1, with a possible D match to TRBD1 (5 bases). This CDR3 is CATADRYNEQFF. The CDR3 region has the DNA TGTGCCACAGCTGACAGATACAATGAGCAGTTCTTC.